A selection of T cell receptor beta chains follows, all from one sample in a study of blood T cell repertoires in COVID-19. The assay was immunoSEQ multiplex PCR, and TCRdb's table has in-frame clones only and misses some. The sample lists about 260,000 clones; roughly 84% were seen once. Sequenced input: peripheral blood. All receptors derive from a woman between 40 and 50 years old who had recovered from COVID-19. CDR3s include the opening cysteine and the closing phenylalanine or tryptophan. The order of the fields is J gene, clone size, V gene, D gene, CDR3 protein, CDR3 DNA. D genes are given only for firm matches. Clone size appears in some rows only: once, few, many, or a class for an expanded clone.

TRBJ2-7 | . | TRBV28 | TRBD1 | CASSSGTGGYEQYF | TGTGCCAGCAGTTCCGGGACAGGGGGCTACGAGCAGTACTTC
TRBJ1-1 | . | TRBV4-2 | TRBD1 | CASSQDGTGGSTEAFF | TGTGCCAGCAGCCAAGATGGGACAGGGGGAAGCACTGAAGCTTTCTTT
TRBJ2-2 | once | TRBV12-5 | . | CASGSDTANTGELFF | TGTGCTAGTGGTTCGGACACAGCGAACACCGGGGAGCTGTTTTTT
TRBJ2-3 | . | TRBV9 | TRBD2 | CASSRTSGTDTQYF | TGTGCCAGCAGCCGGACTAGCGGCACAGATACGCAGTATTTT
TRBJ2-2 | . | TRBV6-5 | . | CASWTQRWETGELFF | TGTGCCAGCTGGACCCAAAGGTGGGAGACCGGGGAGCTGTTTTTT
TRBJ2-7 | . | TRBV11-2 | . | CASSSGRNSYEQYF | TGTGCCAGCAGCTCCGGTCGCAACTCCTACGAGCAGTACTTC
TRBJ1-2 | . | TRBV5-1 | TRBD1 | CASSFGTDRGYGYTF | TGCGCCAGCAGCTTTGGGACAGACAGGGGATATGGCTACACCTTC
TRBJ2-2 | . | TRBV19 | TRBD1 | CASRKLGTARKENTGELFF | TGTGCCAGTAGGAAGTTAGGGACAGCTAGGAAGGAAAACACCGGGGAGCTGTTTTTT
TRBJ2-6 | . | TRBV5-1 | . | CASSFGRSGANVLTF | TGCGCCAGCAGCTTTGGGCGCTCTGGGGCCAACGTCCTGACTTTC
TRBJ1-2 | . | TRBV7-9 | . | CASRPTGNNYGYTF | TGTGCCAGCAGGCCTACAGGGAACAACTATGGCTACACCTTC
TRBJ1-5 | . | TRBV28 | TRBD1 | CASSPRGTGVRNQPQHF | TGTGCCAGCAGTCCCAGAGGGACAGGGGTCCGAAATCAGCCCCAGCATTTT
TRBJ2-4 | . | TRBV19 | . | CASNDRGAKNIQYF | TGTGCCAGTAACGACAGAGGAGCCAAAAACATTCAGTACTTC
TRBJ1-2 | . | TRBV29-1 | TRBD1 | CSCSAGTDYGYTF | TGCAGCTGCTCGGCCGGGACAGATTATGGCTACACCTTC
TRBJ1-1 | . | TRBV5-4 | TRBD1 | CASSAGTVMNTEAFF | TGTGCCAGCAGCGCGGGGACAGTCATGAACACTGAAGCTTTCTTT
TRBJ1-2 | . | TRBV11-3 | TRBD1 | CASSVTGGQGYGYTF | TGTGCCAGCAGCGTTACAGGGGGCCAGGGCTATGGCTACACCTTC
TRBJ1-2 | . | TRBV20-1 | . | CSASGEGGYTF | TGCAGTGCTAGCGGGGAGGGTGGCTACACCTTC
TRBJ2-1 | . | TRBV11-2 | TRBD2 | CASSLDGGGYNEQFF | TGTGCCAGCAGCTTAGATGGGGGGGGATACAATGAGCAGTTCTTC
TRBJ1-2 | few | TRBV10-3 | . | CAISEATGNYGYTF | TGTGCCATCAGTGAGGCTACAGGGAACTATGGCTACACCTTC
TRBJ2-7 | . | TRBV10-1 | . | CASSQTGLYEQYF | TGCGCCAGCAGTCAAACAGGTCTCTACGAGCAGTACTTC
TRBJ1-6 | . | TRBV6-5 | TRBD1 | CASSYTDRANSPLHF | TGTGCCAGCAGTTACACGGACAGGGCTAATTCACCCCTCCACTTT
TRBJ1-1 | . | TRBV2 | . | CASSVLENTEAFF | TGTGCCAGCAGTGTTCTAGAGAACACTGAAGCTTTCTTT
TRBJ1-2 | . | TRBV19 | . | CASSTPGSYGYTF | TGTGCCAGTAGTACTCCAGGAAGCTATGGCTACACCTTC
TRBJ2-1 | . | TRBV5-1 | . | CASSLFLEGGNEQFF | TGCGCCAGCAGCTTGTTCCTAGAAGGGGGAAATGAGCAGTTCTTC
TRBJ2-7 | . | TRBV11-3 | TRBD1 | CASSFGGTGFTYEQYF | TGTGCCAGCAGCTTTGGCGGGACAGGGTTTACCTACGAGCAGTACTTC
TRBJ2-1 | . | TRBV5-6 | TRBD1 | CASSLEGTVSYNEQFF | TGTGCCAGCAGCTTGGAGGGGACAGTAAGCTACAATGAGCAGTTCTTC
TRBJ2-4 | . | TRBV7-9 | . | CASSPGGGRWNIQYF | TGTGCCAGCAGCCCGGGCGGGGGCAGGTGGAACATTCAGTACTTC
TRBJ1-2 | . | TRBV4-1 | . | CASSQFGDYGYTF | TGCGCCAGCAGCCAATTTGGAGACTATGGCTACACCTTC